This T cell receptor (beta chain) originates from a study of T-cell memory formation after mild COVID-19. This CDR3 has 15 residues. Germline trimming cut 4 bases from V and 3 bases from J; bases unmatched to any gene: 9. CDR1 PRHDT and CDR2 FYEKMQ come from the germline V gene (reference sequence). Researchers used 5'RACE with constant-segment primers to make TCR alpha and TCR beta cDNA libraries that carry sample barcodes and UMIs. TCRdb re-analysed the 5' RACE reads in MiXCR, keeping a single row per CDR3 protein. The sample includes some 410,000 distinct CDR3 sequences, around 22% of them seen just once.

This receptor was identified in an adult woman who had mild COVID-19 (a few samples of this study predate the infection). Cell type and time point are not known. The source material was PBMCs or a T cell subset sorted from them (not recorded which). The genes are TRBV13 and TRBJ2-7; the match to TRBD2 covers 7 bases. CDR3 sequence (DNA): TGTGCCAGCAGCTGGGGAGCGGGAAAGCGCTACGAGCAGTACTTC. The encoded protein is CASSWGAGKRYEQYF.